This TCR beta chain was identified in a study of identical twins. A universal primer binding site was introduced by template switching. The final cDNA contained unique molecular identifiers. MiXCR, applied by TCRdb to the 5' RACE reads, yields one record per CDR3 protein. This table has about 890,000 distinct CDR3 sequences, approximately 13% appearing once. V was clipped by 3 bases and J by 0 bases, with 18 bases between them. The germline CDR1 and CDR2 sequences are SGHDT and YYEEEE. This CDR3 comprises 18 residues. General observations from the study: Zero-insertion findings could be partly confounded by invariant cells (MAIT and iNKT cells). Models underpredicted monozygotic twin sharing of out-of-frame TCR alpha.

This clonotype was counted between two and nine times. The antigen remains unidentified. The same sample was also used in a study of yellow fever vaccine responses in identical twins.

This chain joins TRBV5-6 and TRBJ2-2; unclear D gene. The sequenced material came from PBMCs. This clonotype was sampled from a woman aged 18-29 years in good health. As DNA, the CDR3 is TGTGCCAGCAGCTCCCTCAACCGACACCGATCGAACACCGGGGAGCTGTTTTTT. Its translation: CASSSLNRHRSNTGELFF.